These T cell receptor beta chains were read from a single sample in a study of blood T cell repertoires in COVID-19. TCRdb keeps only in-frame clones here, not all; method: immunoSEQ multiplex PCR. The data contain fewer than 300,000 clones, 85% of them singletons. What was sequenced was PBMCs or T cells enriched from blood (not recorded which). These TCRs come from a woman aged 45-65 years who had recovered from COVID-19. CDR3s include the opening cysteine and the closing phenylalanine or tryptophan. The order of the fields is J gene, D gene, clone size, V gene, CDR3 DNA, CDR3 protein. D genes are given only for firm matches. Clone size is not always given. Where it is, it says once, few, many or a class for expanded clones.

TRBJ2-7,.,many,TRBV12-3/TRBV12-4,TGTGCCAGCAGCAACAGGGAAGCCTACGAGCAGTACTTC,CASSNREAYEQYF
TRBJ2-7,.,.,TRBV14,TGTGCCAGCAGCCAACTTGGGGGCCTCTCCTACGAGCAGTACTTC,CASSQLGGLSYEQYF
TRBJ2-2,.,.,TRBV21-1,TGTGCCAGCAAAAGGGGATCCGCGGGAGGGTTCACCGGGGAGCTGTTTTTT,CASKRGSAGGFTGELFF
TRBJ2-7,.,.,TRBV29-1,TGCAGCGTTGAATGGTCTGGGGCGGCGCAAGGCACCTACGAGCAGTACTTC,CSVEWSGAAQGTYEQYF
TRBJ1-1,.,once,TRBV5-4,TGTGCCAGCAGCTTGCCCTTTGGGACAATTGGGGAAGCTTTCTTT,CASSLPFGTIGEAFF
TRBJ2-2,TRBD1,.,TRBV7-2,TGTGCCAGCAGCCCGGCTAGGGAGACAGGGGCCGGGGAGCTGTTTTTT,CASSPARETGAGELFF
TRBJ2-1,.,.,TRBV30,TGTGCCTGGAGCGGACTGAACAATGAGCAGTTCTTC,CAWSGLNNEQFF
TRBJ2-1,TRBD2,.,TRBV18,TGTGCCAGCTCAGCGGGACTAGCGGGAGGGGGCAATGAGCAGTTCTTC,CASSAGLAGGGNEQFF
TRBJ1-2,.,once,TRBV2,TGTGCCAGCAGTGAAGTGGGGAGGTATGGCTACACCTTC,CASSEVGRYGYTF
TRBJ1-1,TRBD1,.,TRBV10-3,TGTGCCATCAGCGGACAGGGGACTTTGAACACTGAAGCTTTCTTT,CAISGQGTLNTEAFF
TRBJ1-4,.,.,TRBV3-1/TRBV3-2,TGTGCCAGCAGCCAACCCGGTAGGGGTGAAAAACTGTTTTTT,CASSQPGRGEKLFF
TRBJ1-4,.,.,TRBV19,TGTGCCAGTAGTATAGCAACTGCGGGGGAAAAACTGTTTTTT,CASSIATAGEKLFF
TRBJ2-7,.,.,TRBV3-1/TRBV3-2,TGTGCCAGCAGCCAAGCCGCCGGGAATCAGCACGAGCAGTACTTC,CASSQAAGNQHEQYF
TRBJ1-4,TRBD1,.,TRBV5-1,TGCGCCAGCAGAACAGGGGCTGGTAATGAAAAACTGTTTTTT,CASRTGAGNEKLFF
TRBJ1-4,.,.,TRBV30,TGTGCCTGGAGTGTAATAAAGGAGTTGGGAACAGGGCCTGAAAAACTGTTTTTT,CAWSVIKELGTGPEKLFF
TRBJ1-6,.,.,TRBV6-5,TGTGCCAGCACAACCAGCGTCTCCTATAATTCACCCCTCCACTTT,CASTTSVSYNSPLHF
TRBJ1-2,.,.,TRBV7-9,TGTGCCAGCAGCACTGGACAGACAACCAGAAGTAGCTACACCTTC,CASSTGQTTRSSYTF
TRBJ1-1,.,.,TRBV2,TGTGCCAGCAGTGAAGACAGGGAAACTGAAGCTTTCTTT,CASSEDRETEAFF
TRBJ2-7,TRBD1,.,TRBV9,TGTGCCAGCAGCGTAGGGACAGGGATGTACGAGCAGTACTTC,CASSVGTGMYEQYF
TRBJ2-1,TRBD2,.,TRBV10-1,TGCGCCAGCAGTGAGTCCGCGGGAGGCCGCAGGGAGCAGTTCTTC,CASSESAGGRREQFF
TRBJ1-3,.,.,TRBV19,TGTGCCAGTAGCCGCCCGGGACTAGGGAACACCATATATTTT,CASSRPGLGNTIYF
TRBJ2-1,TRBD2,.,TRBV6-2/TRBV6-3,TGTGCCAGCAGTCCCTCGAGCGGGAGATCCTACAATGAGCAGTTCTTC,CASSPSSGRSYNEQFF
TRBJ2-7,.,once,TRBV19,TGTGCCAGTAGTACGGGGGGCTGGTCCTACGAGCAGTACTTC,CASSTGGWSYEQYF
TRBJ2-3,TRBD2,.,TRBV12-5,TGTGCTAGTGGCTCCGGACTAGCGGGGGGGCTAGAACTCACAGATACGCAGTATTTT,CASGSGLAGGLELTDTQYF
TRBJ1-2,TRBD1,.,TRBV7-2,TGTGCCAGCAGCGCGGACAGGGGGCAGGGGGGCTACACCTTC,CASSADRGQGGYTF
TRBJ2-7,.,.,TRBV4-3,TGCGCCAGCAGCCAAGATCCAGGGGCCTACGAGCAGTACTTC,CASSQDPGAYEQYF
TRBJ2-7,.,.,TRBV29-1,TGCAGCGTTAGCCAGGGGTCCTACGAGCAGTACTTC,CSVSQGSYEQYF
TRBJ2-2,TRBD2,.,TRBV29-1,TGCAGCGGGCGGGGGGACAACACCGGGGAGCTGTTTTTT,CSGRGDNTGELFF
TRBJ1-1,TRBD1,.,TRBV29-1,TGCAGCGTGAGGGGGCAGGGGCGGAACACTGAAGCTTTCTTT,CSVRGQGRNTEAFF
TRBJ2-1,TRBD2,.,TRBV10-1,TGCGCCAGCAGTGACCCGACCCTAGCGGGGTACGGTGAGCAGTTCTTC,CASSDPTLAGYGEQFF
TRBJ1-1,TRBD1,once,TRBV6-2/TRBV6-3,TGTGCCAGCAGTTCGGGACAGCCGACTGAAGCTTTCTTT,CASSSGQPTEAFF
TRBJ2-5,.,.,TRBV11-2,TGTGCCAGCAGCTTAGATCGGAGCTTACAAGAGACCCAGTACTTC,CASSLDRSLQETQYF
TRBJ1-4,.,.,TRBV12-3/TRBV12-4,TGTGCCAGCAGACGCGGAACAAATGAAAAACTGTTTTTT,CASRRGTNEKLFF
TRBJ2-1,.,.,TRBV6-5,TGTGCCAGCAGTTCTACCCCCCTCCGACATTACAATGAGCAGTTCTTC,CASSSTPLRHYNEQFF
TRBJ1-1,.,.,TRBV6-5,TGTGCCAGCGGCCAGTCCCTCACTGAAGCTTTCTTT,CASGQSLTEAFF
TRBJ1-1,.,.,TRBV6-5,TGTGCCAGCACCAGTCGGACAGTCCACACTGAAGCTTTCTTT,CASTSRTVHTEAFF
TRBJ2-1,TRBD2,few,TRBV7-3,TGTGCCAGCAGCTTCGGGACTAGCGGGGGCCGGGGTGAGCAGTTCTTC,CASSFGTSGGRGEQFF
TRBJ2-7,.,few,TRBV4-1,TGCGCCAGCAGCCAAGATGGAGCCCGACAGATCTACGAGCAGTACTTC,CASSQDGARQIYEQYF
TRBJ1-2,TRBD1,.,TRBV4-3,TGCGCCAGCAGCCAAGCCGGGACAGGGGGCGATGGCTACACCTTC,CASSQAGTGGDGYTF
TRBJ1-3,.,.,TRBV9,TGTGCCAGCAGCGCGGGGTCCTCTGGAAACACCATATATTTT,CASSAGSSGNTIYF
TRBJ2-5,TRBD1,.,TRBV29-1,TGCAGCGTTACGGGACAGGGGGCTGGAGAGACCCAGTACTTC,CSVTGQGAGETQYF
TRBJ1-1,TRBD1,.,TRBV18,TGTGCCAGCTCAGATCGAACCGGGACAGGGAGCACTGAAGCTTTCTTT,CASSDRTGTGSTEAFF
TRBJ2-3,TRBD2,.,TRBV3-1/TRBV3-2,TGTGCCAGCAGCCCACCTAGCGGGGGGCGCACAGATACGCAGTATTTT,CASSPPSGGRTDTQYF
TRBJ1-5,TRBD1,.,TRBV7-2,TGTGCCAGCAGCCGGGACAGGGACAATCAGCCCCAGCATTTT,CASSRDRDNQPQHF
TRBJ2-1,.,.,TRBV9,TGTGCCAGCAGCGTAGGGGGCCGACCGAAACAATACAATGAGCAGTTCTTC,CASSVGGRPKQYNEQFF
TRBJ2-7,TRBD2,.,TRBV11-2,TGTGCCAGCAGCTTATTTAGCGGGATACAATCCTACGAGCAGTACTTC,CASSLFSGIQSYEQYF
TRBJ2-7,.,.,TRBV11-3,TGTGCCAGCAGCTTAGGGGGCAGCTACGAGCAGTACTTC,CASSLGGSYEQYF
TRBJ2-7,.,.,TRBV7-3,TGTGCCTCCGAGCCTTCTTGTGAGCAGTACTTC,CASEPSCEQYF
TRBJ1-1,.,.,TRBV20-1,TGCAGTGCTAGTTTAGGGGAGAACACTGAAGCTTTCTTT,CSASLGENTEAFF
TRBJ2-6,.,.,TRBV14,TGTGCCAGCAGCCTCCGGGGGAGCCCTGGGGCCAACGTCCTGACTTTC,CASSLRGSPGANVLTF
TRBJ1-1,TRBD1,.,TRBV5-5,TGTGCCAGCAGCTCGCAGGGGGCACGAGCTTTCTTT,CASSSQGARAFF
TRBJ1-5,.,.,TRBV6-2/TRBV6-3,TGTGCCAGCAGTCAAAACTCGAGGAAAGGCTGGAATCAGCCCCAGCATTTT,CASSQNSRKGWNQPQHF